The rows below give T cell receptor beta chains drawn from one sample of a study of T cells in localized non-small cell lung cancer. Some clones are missing from TCRdb's copy, which holds only in-frame ones; the method was immunoSEQ multiplex PCR. In the table there are about 52,000 clones, approximately 86% of which are singletons. Source: PBMCs, taken before any cancer treatment. These receptors all stem from a female donor with stage II lung adenocarcinoma. The CDR3 runs from the conserved cysteine through the conserved F or W. Fields, in order: D gene, clone size, V gene, J gene, CDR3 DNA, CDR3 protein. A D gene is named only where the DNA matches it firmly. Expanded clones are given a class, and other clones once, few, many or no size at all.

>NA|NA|TRBV11-2|TRBJ1-1
TGTGCCAGCAGCTTAGGTAGGGGATCTGAAGCTTTCTTT
CASSLGRGSEAFF
>NA|few|TRBV15|TRBJ1-1
TGTGCCACCAGCAGAGATACTGAAGCTTTCTTT
CATSRDTEAFF
>NA|NA|TRBV30|TRBJ2-1
TGTGCCTGGAGTGGCCCGACGAGCTCCTACAATGAGCAGTTCTTC
CAWSGPTSSYNEQFF
>TRBD1|NA|TRBV18|TRBJ2-7
TGTGCCAGCTCTCCGGGACAGTCCGACTTGTCCTACGAGCAGTACTTC
CASSPGQSDLSYEQYF
>NA|NA|TRBV7-3|TRBJ1-1
TGTGCCAGCAGCTTTGGAGGGAACACTGAAGCTTTCTTT
CASSFGGNTEAFF
>TRBD2|NA|TRBV10-1|TRBJ2-7
TGCGCCAGCAGCGCTAGCGGGGGTTACGAGCAGTACTTC
CASSASGGYEQYF
>NA|once|TRBV27|TRBJ2-7
TGTGCCAGCAAACTAGGACAGATCTCCTACGAGCAGTACTTC
CASKLGQISYEQYF
>NA|NA|TRBV5-4|TRBJ1-2
TGTGCCAGCAGCCAGGACTATTCTAGCTATGGCTACACCTTC
CASSQDYSSYGYTF
>TRBD1|few|TRBV5-8|TRBJ1-6
TGTGCCAGCAGTTCTGGACAGGGAGGCAATTCACCCCTCCACTTT
CASSSGQGGNSPLHF
>TRBD1|NA|TRBV5-1|TRBJ1-2
TGCGCCAGCAGCTTGGAAGGACAGGGTTTACTCTACACCTTC
CASSLEGQGLLYTF
>TRBD2|NA|TRBV7-6|TRBJ2-3
TGTGCCAGCAGCTTAAAGGTCCCAGCGGGGGATCGAGATACGCAGTATTTT
CASSLKVPAGDRDTQYF
>NA|NA|TRBV6-5|TRBJ1-1
TGTGCCAGCCGTGGGTACACTGAAGCTTTCTTT
CASRGYTEAFF
>NA|NA|TRBV9|TRBJ1-3
TGTGCCAGCAGCGTAGCACTCTCTGGAAACACCATATATTTT
CASSVALSGNTIYF
>NA|once|TRBV30|TRBJ2-2
TGTGCCTGGAGTGTAAGACGGGGAAGAAACACCGGGGAGCTGTTTTTT
CAWSVRRGRNTGELFF
>TRBD1|NA|TRBV10-3|TRBJ2-1
TGTGCCATCAGTACTACCGGGACAGGGGATTCGGATGAGCAGTTCTTC
CAISTTGTGDSDEQFF
>NA|NA|TRBV10-2|TRBJ2-3
TGCGCCAGCATAGGTCTGCTTAGCACAGATACGCAGTATTTT
CASIGLLSTDTQYF
>NA|NA|TRBV7-2|TRBJ2-3
TGTGCCAGCGGGATTCCGGGACTCCGACAGTATTTT
CASGIPGLRQYF
>NA|once|TRBV6-5|TRBJ2-4
TGTGCCAGCAGTGACGGGGGGCGAAACATTCAGTACTTC
CASSDGGRNIQYF
>NA|NA|TRBV5-1|TRBJ1-1
TGCGCCAGCAGCGGAGACACCCAGCGGATCATGAACACTGAAGCTTTCTTT
CASSGDTQRIMNTEAFF
>TRBD1|few|TRBV18|TRBJ1-5
TGTGCCAGCTCACCAGACAGGGGGGGAAATCAGCCCCAGCATTTT
CASSPDRGGNQPQHF
>TRBD2|NA|TRBV5-1|TRBJ2-5
TGCGCCAGCGATACTAGCGTGGAGACCCAGTACTTC
CASDTSVETQYF
>TRBD2|NA|TRBV11-2|TRBJ2-7
TGTGCCAGCAGCTCAGTCCCGGGACTAGCGGGGGGTCTCTCCGAGCAGTACTTC
CASSSVPGLAGGLSEQYF
>NA|NA|TRBV6-1|TRBJ1-1
TGTGCCAGCGCCCGAAACAGGAACACTGAAGCTTTCTTT
CASARNRNTEAFF
>NA|NA|TRBV5-1|TRBJ2-7
TGCGCCAGCAGCTTGGATTCACAGGGTGTCTACGAGCAGTACTTC
CASSLDSQGVYEQYF
>NA|once|TRBV2|TRBJ2-7
TGTGCCAGCATGGGAGACGGATCCTACGAGCAGTACTTC
CASMGDGSYEQYF
>TRBD2|NA|TRBV18|TRBJ2-7
TGTGCCAGCTCACCGGGGGGGGAGCAGTACTTC
CASSPGGEQYF
>TRBD2|NA|TRBV10-2|TRBJ2-1
TGCGCCAGCAGTGAACTAGCGGGGGGGTACAATGAGCAGTTCTTC
CASSELAGGYNEQFF
>NA|NA|TRBV29-1|TRBJ1-4
TGCAGCGTCGCTGTTTGGGGCTCTTCAACTAATGAAAAACTGTTTTTT
CSVAVWGSSTNEKLFF
>NA|NA|TRBV10-1|TRBJ2-7
TGCGCCAGCTGGGACGAGGACCCAGACCACGAGCAGTACTTC
CASWDEDPDHEQYF
>NA|NA|TRBV27|TRBJ2-7
TGTGCCAGCAGTTTCCGGCAGCCAGGGGGGGTCTACGAGCAGTACTTC
CASSFRQPGGVYEQYF
>TRBD1|NA|TRBV10-3|TRBJ1-3
TGTGCCATCAGTGAGACAGGGGGCGAACACACCATATATTTT
CAISETGGEHTIYF
>NA|NA|TRBV27|TRBJ2-7
TGTGCCAGCAACCCGTATGGGGCGGTCGAGCAGTACTTC
CASNPYGAVEQYF
>NA|NA|TRBV5-1|TRBJ1-3
TGCGCCAGCAGCCTGAACAGGTCCAACTCTGGAAACACCATATATTTT
CASSLNRSNSGNTIYF
>TRBD1|NA|TRBV7-9|TRBJ2-7
TGTGCCAGCAGCCCCTCGACAGGGCCATCCTACGAGCAGTACTTC
CASSPSTGPSYEQYF
>NA|NA|TRBV10-2|TRBJ2-5
TGCGCCAGCAGTGGCGAAGGGGCGCTTGGAGAGACCCAGTACTTC
CASSGEGALGETQYF
>TRBD2|NA|TRBV2|TRBJ2-5
TGTGCCAGCGGGACTGGAATGGGACTAGCGGGGGAAGAGACCCAGTACTTC
CASGTGMGLAGEETQYF
>TRBD2|NA|TRBV7-9|TRBJ2-1
TGTGCCAGCAGCCTCTGGACTAGCGGGGAGAAGAGTGAACGGAATGAGCAGTTCTTC
CASSLWTSGEKSERNEQFF
>TRBD2|NA|TRBV19|TRBJ2-1
TGTGCCAGTAGTATAGGGGAGGGTTACAATGAGCAGTTCTTC
CASSIGEGYNEQFF
>TRBD1|NA|TRBV5-1|TRBJ1-2
TGCGCCAGCAGCTTTAGACAGGGGAGGCTTGAGGGCTACACCTTC
CASSFRQGRLEGYTF
>NA|NA|TRBV2|TRBJ1-4
TGTGCCAGCAGTGACCAGGGGTTTGGGGAAAAACTGTTTTTT
CASSDQGFGEKLFF
>NA|NA|TRBV27|TRBJ2-4
TGTGCCAGCAGTTTTTCCTTAACCGTCGTAGGACAGTTGAACATTCAGTACTTC
CASSFSLTVVGQLNIQYF
>TRBD1|NA|TRBV30|TRBJ1-4
TGTGCCTGGGGCACAGGGGGCTCAACTAATGAAAAACTGTTTTTT
CAWGTGGSTNEKLFF
>TRBD1|few|TRBV27|TRBJ1-2
TGTGCCAGCAGTTCGGTCAGGACAGGAAGGGGCTATGGCTACACCTTC
CASSSVRTGRGYGYTF
>NA|NA|TRBV30|TRBJ1-1
TGTGCCTGGAGTCCCAGCAGGCCGAACACTGAAGCTTTCTTT
CAWSPSRPNTEAFF
>NA|NA|TRBV27|TRBJ2-1
TGTGCCAGCGGCGGGGGGTGGACAGGGACGGGGAATGAGCAGTTCTTC
CASGGGWTGTGNEQFF
>NA|NA|TRBV6-6|TRBJ1-2
TGTGCCAGCAGTTACTCGCAGGGGAACTATGGCTACACCTTC
CASSYSQGNYGYTF
>NA|NA|TRBV6-5|TRBJ1-2
TGTGCCAGCAGTCCGTACCGGACGGGGTATGGCTACACCTTC
CASSPYRTGYGYTF
>NA|NA|TRBV5-1|TRBJ2-1
TGCGCCAGCAGCTTACCAGGAACGGGGACGGATGAGCAGTTCTTC
CASSLPGTGTDEQFF
>NA|NA|TRBV19|TRBJ1-2
TGTGCCAGTAGCGGGAGCGGTGGGGGCGGTTATGGCTACACCTTC
CASSGSGGGGYGYTF
>TRBD1|NA|TRBV6-6|TRBJ1-2
TGTGCCAGCAGTTATAGGACAGGATCATATGGCTACACCTTC
CASSYRTGSYGYTF
>NA|once|TRBV6-5|TRBJ1-2
TGTGCCAGCAGTTACTCTCCCGAGACCTATGGCTACACCTTC
CASSYSPETYGYTF
>NA|few|TRBV9|TRBJ1-1
TGTGCCAGCAGCGTTGACAGGAACACTGAAGCTTTCTTT
CASSVDRNTEAFF
>TRBD2|NA|TRBV2|TRBJ2-1
TGTGCCAGCAGCGAAACTAGCGGGGGGTACTACAATGAGCAGTTCTTC
CASSETSGGYYNEQFF
>NA|NA|TRBV9|TRBJ1-3
TGTGCCAGCAGCGTAGAAGCTCACTCTGGAAACACCATATATTTT
CASSVEAHSGNTIYF
>NA|once|TRBV4-2|TRBJ2-5
TGTGCCAGCAGCCAAGGAACAGCTCAAGAGACCCAGTACTTC
CASSQGTAQETQYF
>NA|NA|TRBV27|TRBJ2-5
TGTGCCAGCAGACACCAAGAGACCCAGTACTTC
CASRHQETQYF
>TRBD1|NA|TRBV6-1|TRBJ1-6
TGTGCCAGCAGAGGGACAGTTAATAATTCACCCCTCCACTTT
CASRGTVNNSPLHF
>TRBD2|NA|TRBV5-1|TRBJ2-3
TGCGCCAGCAGCTTGTACCTCGGACTAGCGGAGACAACTAGCACAGATACGCAGTATTTT
CASSLYLGLAETTSTDTQYF
>TRBD2|NA|TRBV5-1|TRBJ2-7
TGCGCCAGCAGCTTCACTAGCGGGGGGGCCTACGAGCAGTACTTC
CASSFTSGGAYEQYF